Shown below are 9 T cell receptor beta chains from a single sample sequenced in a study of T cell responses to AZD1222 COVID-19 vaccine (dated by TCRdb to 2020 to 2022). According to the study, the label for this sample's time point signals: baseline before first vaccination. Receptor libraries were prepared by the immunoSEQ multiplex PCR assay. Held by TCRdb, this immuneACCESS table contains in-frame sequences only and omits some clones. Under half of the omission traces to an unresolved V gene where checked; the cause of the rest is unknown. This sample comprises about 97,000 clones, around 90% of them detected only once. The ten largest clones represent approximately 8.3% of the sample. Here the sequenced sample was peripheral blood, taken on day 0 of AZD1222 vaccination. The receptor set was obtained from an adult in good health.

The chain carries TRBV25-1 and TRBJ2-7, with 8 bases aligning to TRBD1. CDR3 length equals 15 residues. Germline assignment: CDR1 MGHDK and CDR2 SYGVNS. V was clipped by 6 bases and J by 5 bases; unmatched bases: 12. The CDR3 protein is CASSFSGGLWNEQYF. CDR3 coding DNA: TGTGCCAGCAGCTTTTCAGGGGGCCTATGGAACGAGCAGTACTTC.

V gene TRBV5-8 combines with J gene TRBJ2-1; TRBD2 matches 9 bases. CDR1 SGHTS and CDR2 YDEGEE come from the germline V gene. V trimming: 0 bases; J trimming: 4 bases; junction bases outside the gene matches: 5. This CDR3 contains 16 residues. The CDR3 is CASSLVGSGGYNEQFF. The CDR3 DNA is TGTGCCAGCAGCTTGGTAGGTAGCGGGGGATACAATGAGCAGTTCTTC.

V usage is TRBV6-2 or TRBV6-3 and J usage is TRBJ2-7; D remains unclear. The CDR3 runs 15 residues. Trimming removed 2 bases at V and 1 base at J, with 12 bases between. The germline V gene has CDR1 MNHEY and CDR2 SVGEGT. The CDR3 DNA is TGTGCCAGCAGTTACGCCAGGTCTGCGTCCTACGAGCAGTACTTC. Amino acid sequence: CASSYARSASYEQYF.

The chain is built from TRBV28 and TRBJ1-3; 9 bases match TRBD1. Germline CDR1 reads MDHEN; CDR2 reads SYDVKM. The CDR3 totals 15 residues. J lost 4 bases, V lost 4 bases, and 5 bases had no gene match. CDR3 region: CASSSPTGGGNTIYF. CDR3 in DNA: TGTGCCAGCAGTTCCCCGACAGGGGGAGGAAACACCATATATTTT.

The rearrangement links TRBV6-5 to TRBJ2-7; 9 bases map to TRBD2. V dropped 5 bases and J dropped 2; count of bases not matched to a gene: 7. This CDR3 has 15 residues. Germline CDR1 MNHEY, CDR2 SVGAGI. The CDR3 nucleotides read TGTGCCAGCAGTCACCAGCGGGAGGTTGCCTACGAGCAGTACTTC. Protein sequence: CASSHQREVAYEQYF.

The CDR3 is CASSLEERVRGEKLFF. DNA of the CDR3: TGTGCCAGCAGCTTGGAGGAGCGGGTTAGAGGCGAAAAACTGTTTTTT. The J gene is TRBJ1-4, the V gene TRBV7-9; the D is unclear. The V gene lost 3 bases and the J gene lost 8 bases, with 19 bases spanning the gap. The CDR3 covers 16 residues. Germline-derived CDR1 and CDR2 are SEHNR and FQNEAQ (reference sequence). The whole variable domain, filled in from reference TRBV7-9 and TRBJ1-4, reads DTGVSQNPRHKITKRGQNVTFRCDPISEHNRLYWYRQTLGQGPEFLTYFQNEAQLEKSRLLSDRFSAERPKGSFSTLEIQRTEQGDSAMYLCASSLEERVRGEKLFFGSGTQLSVL.

The CDR3 loop is CASNDGGGPDTQYF. The CDR3 DNA reads TGTGCCAGTAATGACGGGGGGGGCCCAGATACGCAGTATTTT. The V and J genes are TRBV19 and TRBJ2-3; 8 bases align to TRBD2. With V trimmed by 7 bases and J by 4 bases, 7 bases remained unmatched. The CDR3 totals 14 residues. Germline values: CDR1 LNHDA, CDR2 SQIVND (reference sequence).

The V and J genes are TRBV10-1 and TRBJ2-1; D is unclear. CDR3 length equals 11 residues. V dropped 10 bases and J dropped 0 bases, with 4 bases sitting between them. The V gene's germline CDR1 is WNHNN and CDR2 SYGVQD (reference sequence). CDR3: CAIDSYNEQFF. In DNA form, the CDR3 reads TGCGCCATCGACTCCTACAATGAGCAGTTCTTC.

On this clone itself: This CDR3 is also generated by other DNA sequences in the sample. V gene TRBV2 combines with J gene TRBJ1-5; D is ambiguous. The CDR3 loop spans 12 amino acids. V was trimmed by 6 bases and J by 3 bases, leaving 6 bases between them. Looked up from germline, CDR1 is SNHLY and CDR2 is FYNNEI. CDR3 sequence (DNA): TGTGCCAGCAGCCCTAACAATCAGCCCCAGCATTTT. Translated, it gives CASSPNNQPQHF.